This entry lists 9 T cell receptor beta chains sequenced from one sample in a study of CD8+CD57+ T cells in acquired aplastic anemia. Template material for TCR beta VDJ and CDR3 profiling consisted of genomic DNA. TCRdb re-called the reads with MiXCR, one entry per CDR3 protein. Of 260,000 or so distinct CDR3 sequences in the sample, more than 40% were seen once. Individuals selected for sequencing had exhibited CD8+CD57+ cell expansion on flow cytometry. Sequenced material: sorted CD4+, CD8+, or CD8+CD57+ T cells (not recorded which) from PBMCs. The source of these receptors is a human donor with aplastic anemia.

Turning to this clonotype: At one end, the junction sequence differs from germline, possibly due to a read error. The chain combines TRBV24-1 with TRBJ2-3, with D perhaps given as TRBD1 or TRBD2 (5 bases each). The CDR3 has 15 amino acids. Germline-derived CDR1 and CDR2 are KGHDR and SFDVKD. Here the CDR3 reads CATSDSTEGSDAQYF. DNA of the CDR3: TGTGCCACCAGTGACTCGACAGAGGGGTCAGATGCGCAGTATTTC.

Many counts were recorded for this clonotype. The chain couples TRBV27 to TRBJ2-1; D is uncertain. V was clipped by 2 bases and J by 7 bases, with 6 bases between them. This CDR3 has 12 amino acids. Germline V gives CDR1 MNHEY, CDR2 SMNVEV (reference sequence). The CDR3 DNA reads TGTGCCAGCAGTTTACGTTCGAATGAGCAGTTCTTC. Encoded protein: CASSLRSNEQFF.

This clonotype has just a few counts. The rearrangement uses TRBV25-1 and TRBJ2-7; D remains ambiguous. Trimming shortened V by 2 bases and J by 1 base, and 3 bases separated the two germline ends. The V gene's germline CDR1 is MGHDK and CDR2 SYGVNS. The CDR3 loop spans 12 amino acids. CDR3 sequence reads: CASSEVSYEQYV. For the CDR3, the DNA is TGTGCCAGCAGTGAAGTTTCCTACGAGCAGTACGTC.

This clonotype was observed many times. The V and J genes are TRBV24-1 and TRBJ2-3; TRBD2 matches 8 bases. The V segment lost 4 bases and the J segment 4 bases; nucleotides outside the gene matches: 9. This CDR3 is 16 amino acids long. CDR1 and CDR2 (germline): KGHDR, SFDVKD. The DNA of the CDR3 is TGTGCCACCAGTGAAACAGGGACTAGTCGGGCAGATACGCAGTATTTT. Residues: CATSETGTSRADTQYF.

The gene calls are TRBV15 and TRBJ1-2, with D maybe TRBD1 (5 bases). CDR1 and CDR2 from the germline V gene are LNHNV and YYDKDF (reference sequence). This CDR3 contains 14 residues. Trimming took 0 bases from V and 4 from J, leaving 9 bases between them. The CDR3 DNA reads TGTGCCACCAGCAGAGATGGGGGGTTCTATGGCTACACCTTC. The encoded protein is CATSRDGGFYGYTF.

This clonotype was counted many times. The V and J genes are TRBV7-6 and TRBJ2-2, with TRBD2 matching 7 bases. CDR3 size: 17 residues. CDR1 is SGHVS, CDR2 FNYEAQ, per germline. V trimming: 2 bases; J trimming: 3 bases; junction bases outside the gene matches: 9. The CDR3 here is CASSLLERGGYTGELFF. As DNA, the CDR3 is TGTGCCAGCAGCTTACTTGAGCGGGGCGGGTACACCGGGGAGCTGTTTTTT.

The CDR3: CASSRGGSSYNEQFF. The CDR3 bases are TGTGCCAGCAGCCGGGGGGGCAGCTCCTACAATGAGCAGTTCTTC. The chain couples TRBV9 to TRBJ2-1, with 8 bases that match TRBD2. The CDR3 runs to 15 residues. Germline-derived CDR1 and CDR2 are SGDLS and YYNGEE. V gave up 4 bases and J gave up 0 bases; unmatched junction bases: 3.

The chain carries TRBV20-1 and TRBJ2-7; possibly TRBD1 or TRBD2 for D (6 bases each). Germline V gene data show CDR1 as DFQATT and CDR2 as SNEGSKA (reference sequence). Trimming left V 6 bases short and J 2 bases short, with 20 bases between. This CDR3 has 15 residues. The CDR3: CSAPGGTINTYEQYF. CDR3 coding DNA: TGCAGTGCCCCTGGGGGGACAATTAACACCTACGAGCAGTACTTC.

The chain links TRBV10-3 to TRBJ1-2; D is unclear. V was trimmed by 6 bases and J by 3 bases, leaving 11 bases between them. This CDR3 spans 13 amino acids. Germline V gives CDR1 ENHRY, CDR2 SYGVKD. CDR3 amino acids: CAIREGLDYGYTF. The CDR3 bases are TGTGCCATCAGGGAAGGGTTGGACTATGGCTACACCTTC.